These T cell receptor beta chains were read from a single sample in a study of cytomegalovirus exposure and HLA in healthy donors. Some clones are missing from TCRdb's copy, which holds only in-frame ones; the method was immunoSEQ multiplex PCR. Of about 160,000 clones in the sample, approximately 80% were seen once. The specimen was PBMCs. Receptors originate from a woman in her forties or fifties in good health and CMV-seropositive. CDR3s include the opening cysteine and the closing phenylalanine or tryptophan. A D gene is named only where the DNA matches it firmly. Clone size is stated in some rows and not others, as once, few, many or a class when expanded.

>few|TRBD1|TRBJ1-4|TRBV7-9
TGTGCCAGCAGCTTCGACAGGGGGAGTGAAAAACTGTTTTTT
CASSFDRGSEKLFF
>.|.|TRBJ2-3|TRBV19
TGTGCCAGTAGTAGAGTGACGAGCGGATACACAGATACGCAGTATTTT
CASSRVTSGYTDTQYF
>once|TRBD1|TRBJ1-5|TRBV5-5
TGTGCCAGCAGCTCTTACGGACAGGGGATGTCCAAGGGGGGTCAGCCCCAGCATTTT
CASSSYGQGMSKGGQPQHF
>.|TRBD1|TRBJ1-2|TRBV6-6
TGTGCCAGCACTCCGACAGGGGTTGGCTACACCTTC
CASTPTGVGYTF
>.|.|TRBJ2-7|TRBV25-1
TGTGCCAGCGAGTCCTCGACAGGGAGGACCTACGAGCAGTACTTC
CASESSTGRTYEQYF
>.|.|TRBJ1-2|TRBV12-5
TGTGCTAGTGGCGACATTAACTATGGCTACACCTTC
CASGDINYGYTF
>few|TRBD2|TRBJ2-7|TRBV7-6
TGTGCCAGCAGTTACCGGGGGACTAGCGGGAGCTCCTACGAGCAGTACTTC
CASSYRGTSGSSYEQYF
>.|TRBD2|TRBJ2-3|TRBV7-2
TGTGCCAGCAGCTTCTACACAAAGGCGGGGGGAGCAACAGATACGCAGTATTTT
CASSFYTKAGGATDTQYF
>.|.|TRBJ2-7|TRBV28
TGTGCCTGCGCGTCGCTCTACGAGCAGTACTTC
CACASLYEQYF
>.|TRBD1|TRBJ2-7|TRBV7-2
TGTGCCAGCAGCCTAAGGGACAGGGGGCCAACCGTCTCGGACGAGCAGTACTTC
CASSLRDRGPTVSDEQYF
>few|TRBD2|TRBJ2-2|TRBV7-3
TGTGCCAGCAGCCCGGGACTAGCGAACACCGGGGAGCTGTTTTTT
CASSPGLANTGELFF
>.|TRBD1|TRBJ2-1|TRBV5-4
TGTGCCAGCAGCCGACAGGGGGGCTACAATGAGCAGTTCTTC
CASSRQGGYNEQFF
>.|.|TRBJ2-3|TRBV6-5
TGTGCCAGCTTCCGGGAAGGAGATACGCAGTATTTT
CASFREGDTQYF
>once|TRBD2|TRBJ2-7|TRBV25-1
TGTGCCAGCAGTGGGACCCGGGGGGACGAGCAGTACTTC
CASSGTRGDEQYF
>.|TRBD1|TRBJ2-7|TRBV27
TGTGCCAGCAGTTTACGGTCTTTCGGGGACAGCCCCTACGAGCAGTACTTC
CASSLRSFGDSPYEQYF
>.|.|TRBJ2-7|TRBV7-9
TGTGCCAGCAGCTTAACCCTAACCTACGAGCAGTACTTC
CASSLTLTYEQYF
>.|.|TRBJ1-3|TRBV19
TGTGCCAGTACGGTCGCGGTAGCGGACACCATATATTTT
CASTVAVADTIYF
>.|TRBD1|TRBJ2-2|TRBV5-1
TGCGCCAGCAGCCTGGGACAGGGGTACACCGGGGAGCTGTTTTTT
CASSLGQGYTGELFF
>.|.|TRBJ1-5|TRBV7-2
TGTGCCAGCAGCTTGAAGGGGTTGGGGAGCAATCAGCCCCAGCATTTT
CASSLKGLGSNQPQHF
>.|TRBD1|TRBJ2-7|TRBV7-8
TGTGCCAGCAGCTTAGAGGGGGCATCCCGATCCTACGAGCAGTACTTC
CASSLEGASRSYEQYF
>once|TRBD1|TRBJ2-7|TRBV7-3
TGTGCCAGCAGCTTAGACGGGACAGGGGCCTACGAGCAGTACTTC
CASSLDGTGAYEQYF
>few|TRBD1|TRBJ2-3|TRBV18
TGTGCCAGCTCACCCACAGGGGGAGCCCGCACAGATACGCAGTATTTT
CASSPTGGARTDTQYF
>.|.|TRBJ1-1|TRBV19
TGTGCCAGCCGTCTGAACACTGAAGCTTTCTTT
CASRLNTEAFF
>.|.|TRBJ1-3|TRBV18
TGTGCCAGCTCACGTAGCCTACAGGGATTCGGAAACACCATATATTTT
CASSRSLQGFGNTIYF
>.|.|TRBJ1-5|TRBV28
TGTGCCAGCAGTTTTCTCAGGTCGTGGCAGCCCCAGCATTTT
CASSFLRSWQPQHF
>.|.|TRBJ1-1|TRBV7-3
TGTGCCAGCAGAGGCGGCATGAACACTGAAGCTTTCTTT
CASRGGMNTEAFF
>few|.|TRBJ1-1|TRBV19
TGTGCCAGTAGTATAGGAAGTCCGGGGACTGAAGCTTTCTTT
CASSIGSPGTEAFF